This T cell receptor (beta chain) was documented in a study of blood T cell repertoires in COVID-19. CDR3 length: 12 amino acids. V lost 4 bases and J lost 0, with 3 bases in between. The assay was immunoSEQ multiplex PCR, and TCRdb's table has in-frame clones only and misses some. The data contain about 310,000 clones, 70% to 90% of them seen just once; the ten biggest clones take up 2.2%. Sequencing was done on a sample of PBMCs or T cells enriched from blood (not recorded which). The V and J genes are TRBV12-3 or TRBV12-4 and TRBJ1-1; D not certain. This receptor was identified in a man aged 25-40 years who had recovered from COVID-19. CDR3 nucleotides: TGTGCCAGCAGTTCCATGAACACTGAAGCTTTCTTT. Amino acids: CASSSMNTEAFF.